These T cell receptor beta chains were read from a single sample in a study of blood T cell repertoires in COVID-19. Here immunoSEQ multiplex PCR was the method, and the copy in TCRdb shows in-frame clones only, minus some. The data show 80,000 or so clones, approximately 90% seen once. Source material: peripheral blood. The receptors come from a man in his fifties with acute or convalescent COVID-19. The conserved cysteine and the conserved F or W are not part of the CDR3 here. Fields, in order: J gene, V gene, CDR3 protein.

J gene: TRBJ2-7
V gene: TRBV18
CDR3 protein: ASSPASGLGVQY

J gene: TRBJ2-1
V gene: TRBV19
CDR3 protein: ASSPLGSGGAEQF

J gene: TRBJ2-3
V gene: TRBV5-1
CDR3 protein: ASKWGQAKVDTQY

J gene: TRBJ1-3
V gene: TRBV11-2
CDR3 protein: ASSFSDTIY

J gene: TRBJ2-2
V gene: TRBV27
CDR3 protein: ASSPTIGRGNTGELF

J gene: TRBJ2-1
V gene: TRBV2
CDR3 protein: ASSGQLTYNEQF

J gene: TRBJ2-7
V gene: TRBV28
CDR3 protein: ASSQGGEVYEQY

J gene: TRBJ1-1
V gene: TRBV6-2/TRBV6-3
CDR3 protein: ASSYLSTEAF

J gene: TRBJ1-4
V gene: TRBV30
CDR3 protein: AWSSGGAANEKLF

J gene: TRBJ2-1
V gene: TRBV6-5
CDR3 protein: ASSYYGGPGDEQF

J gene: TRBJ2-6
V gene: TRBV28
CDR3 protein: ASSSGASGANVLT

J gene: TRBJ1-2
V gene: TRBV5-1
CDR3 protein: ASSRDREGYT

J gene: TRBJ2-1
V gene: TRBV5-1
CDR3 protein: ASSLRGGLENEQF

J gene: TRBJ1-4
V gene: TRBV15
CDR3 protein: ATSLSRTTNEKLF

J gene: TRBJ1-3
V gene: TRBV9
CDR3 protein: ASSPRQGSGNTIY

J gene: TRBJ1-5
V gene: TRBV12-5
CDR3 protein: ASGLVTTGHPYSNQPQH

J gene: TRBJ2-2
V gene: TRBV7-3
CDR3 protein: ASSLGLAGTGELF

J gene: TRBJ2-7
V gene: TRBV9
CDR3 protein: ASSQAGEYEQY

J gene: TRBJ1-1
V gene: TRBV11-2
CDR3 protein: ASSLRTGALNTEAF

J gene: TRBJ2-5
V gene: TRBV7-8
CDR3 protein: ASSPGQGAGETQY

J gene: TRBJ2-2
V gene: TRBV28
CDR3 protein: ASSKTSGGAGELF

J gene: TRBJ1-2
V gene: TRBV4-1
CDR3 protein: ASSRGVGYT

J gene: TRBJ1-2
V gene: TRBV9
CDR3 protein: ASSLREQGSGYT

J gene: TRBJ1-1
V gene: TRBV6-1
CDR3 protein: ASSHREGEAF

J gene: TRBJ1-4
V gene: TRBV30
CDR3 protein: AWRRGQGHEKLF

J gene: TRBJ2-1
V gene: TRBV7-9
CDR3 protein: ASSPRAGGSYNEQF

J gene: TRBJ2-6
V gene: TRBV19
CDR3 protein: ASSLFDFSGANVLT

J gene: TRBJ2-2
V gene: TRBV5-1
CDR3 protein: ASSNIPPTGRAGELF

J gene: TRBJ1-2
V gene: TRBV5-1
CDR3 protein: ASSPGQNYGYT

J gene: TRBJ1-5
V gene: TRBV19
CDR3 protein: ASSADRGYDQPQH

J gene: TRBJ1-1
V gene: TRBV3-1/TRBV3-2
CDR3 protein: ASSQGGRLTEAF

J gene: TRBJ1-6
V gene: TRBV3-1/TRBV3-2
CDR3 protein: ASSPLLQGRNSPLH

J gene: TRBJ2-5
V gene: TRBV4-1
CDR3 protein: ASSQVSGTGKETQY

J gene: TRBJ1-5
V gene: TRBV19
CDR3 protein: ASCNGNQPQH

J gene: TRBJ2-1
V gene: TRBV7-9
CDR3 protein: ASSLPASGPNEQF

J gene: TRBJ2-2
V gene: TRBV6-2/TRBV6-3
CDR3 protein: ASSNAGRAGELF

J gene: TRBJ2-4
V gene: TRBV19
CDR3 protein: ASSIRGAKNIQY

J gene: TRBJ2-1
V gene: TRBV7-2
CDR3 protein: ASSPPSGGYNEQF

J gene: TRBJ1-1
V gene: TRBV5-4
CDR3 protein: ASSWFFSSEAF

J gene: TRBJ2-7
V gene: TRBV29-1
CDR3 protein: SVGVAGAYEQY

J gene: TRBJ1-2
V gene: TRBV6-5
CDR3 protein: ASRPPGQAVGYT

J gene: TRBJ2-1
V gene: TRBV7-2
CDR3 protein: ASSLATSGGSYNEQF

J gene: TRBJ1-2
V gene: TRBV5-6
CDR3 protein: ASSSLRTGGFYGYT

J gene: TRBJ1-5
V gene: TRBV9
CDR3 protein: ASSRTGSNQPQH

J gene: TRBJ2-2
V gene: TRBV6-2/TRBV6-3
CDR3 protein: ASSERGRGSAGELF

J gene: TRBJ1-2
V gene: TRBV11-2
CDR3 protein: ASSRQGNYGYT

J gene: TRBJ1-5
V gene: TRBV28
CDR3 protein: ASSFRDRGSNQPQH

J gene: TRBJ1-4
V gene: TRBV18
CDR3 protein: ASSPRQGDATNEKLF

J gene: TRBJ1-6
V gene: TRBV6-1
CDR3 protein: ASSEAGTQGTYNSPLH

J gene: TRBJ1-1
V gene: TRBV19
CDR3 protein: ASSIRFEAF

J gene: TRBJ1-5
V gene: TRBV28
CDR3 protein: ASSWDRNQPQH